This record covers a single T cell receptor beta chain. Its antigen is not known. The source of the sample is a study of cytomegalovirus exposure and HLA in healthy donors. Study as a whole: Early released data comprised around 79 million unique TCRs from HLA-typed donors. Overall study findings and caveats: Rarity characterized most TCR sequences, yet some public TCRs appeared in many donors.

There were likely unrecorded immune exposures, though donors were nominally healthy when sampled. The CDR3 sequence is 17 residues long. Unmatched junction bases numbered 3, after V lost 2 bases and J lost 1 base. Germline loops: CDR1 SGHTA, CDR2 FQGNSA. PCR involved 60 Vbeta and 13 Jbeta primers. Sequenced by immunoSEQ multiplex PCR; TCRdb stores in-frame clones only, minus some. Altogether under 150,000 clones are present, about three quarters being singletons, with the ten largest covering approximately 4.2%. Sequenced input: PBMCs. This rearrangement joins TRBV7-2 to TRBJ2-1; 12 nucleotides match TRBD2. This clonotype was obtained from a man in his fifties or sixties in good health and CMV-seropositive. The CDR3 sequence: CASSLLAGGGSYNEQFF. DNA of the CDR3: TGTGCCAGCAGCTTACTAGCGGGAGGGGGGTCCTACAATGAGCAGTTCTTC.